Shown below are 20 T cell receptor beta chains from a single sample sequenced in a study of long-term antiretroviral therapy in people with HIV. A v3.0 immunoSEQ assay was performed at survey level. Method: immunoSEQ multiplex PCR; TCRdb's copy keeps in-frame clones and lacks some. This sample has tens of thousands of clones; roughly 97% occur once, and the top ten carry just under 3%. The sequences come from unsorted PBMCs, collected 6.9 years after starting antiretroviral therapy. The receptor set was obtained from a man aged 30-40 years with HIV.

This clone was seen just once. The chain has TRBV5-6 and TRBJ1-2, with D maybe TRBD1 (5 bases). CDR1 SGHDT and CDR2 YYEEEE come from the germline V gene. CDR3 length: 15 residues. The V end was cut by 3 bases, the J end by 6 bases, with 18 bases between. CDR3 amino acids: CASSSTGLYSDGYTF. CDR3 bases: TGTGCCAGCAGCTCCACGGGACTTTACTCCGATGGCTACACCTTC. Using reference TRBV5-6 and TRBJ1-2 for the parts outside the CDR3, the full variable domain is DAGVTQSPTHLIKTRGQQVTLRCSPKSGHDTVSWYQQALGQGPQFIFQYYEEEERQRGNFPDRFSGHQFPNYSSELNVNALLLGDSALYLCASSSTGLYSDGYTFGSGTRLTVV.

The V and J genes are TRBV7-3 and TRBJ1-2; D ambiguous. This CDR3 is built from 13 residues. The germline V gene has CDR1 SGHTA and CDR2 FQGTGA. Trimming stripped 0 bases from V and 6 bases from J, with 8 bases between. Here the CDR3 DNA reads TGTGCCAGCAGCTTAACGGGCGAGGATGGCTACACCTTC. Translation: CASSLTGEDGYTF.

This chain uses TRBV5-8 with TRBJ2-2; D not resolved. The CDR3 sequence is 15 residues long. V was shortened by 2 bases and J by 6 bases, with 14 bases between the two germline ends. Germline assignment: CDR1 SGHTS and CDR2 YDEGEE. For the CDR3, the DNA is TGTGCCAGCAGCTTCTATGGATCGGTGGCCGGGGAGCTGTTTTTT. Protein product: CASSFYGSVAGELFF. The full variable domain, completed using reference TRBV5-8 and TRBJ2-2, is EAGVTQSPTHLIKTRGQQATLRCSPISGHTSVYWYQQALGLGLQFLLWYDEGEERNRGNFPPRFSGRQFPNYSSELNVNALELEDSALYLCASSFYGSVAGELFFGEGSRLTVL.

CDR3 amino acids: CASSSRTGANQPQHF. The CDR3 DNA sequence: TGTGCCAGCTCGTCCCGGACAGGGGCCAATCAGCCCCAGCATTTT. This rearrangement joins TRBV6-5 to TRBJ1-5; 9 bases are shared with TRBD1. CDR3 length equals 15 residues. Germline CDR1 reads MNHEY; CDR2 reads SVGAGI. V lost 8 bases, J lost 3 bases, and 8 bases stayed unmatched.

V and J are TRBV6-1 and TRBJ2-7; D is undetermined. V lost 5 bases and J 0 bases, leaving 11 bases between the germline ends. CDR3 length equals 14 residues. Per the germline V gene, CDR1 is MNHNS and CDR2 is SASEGT. CDR3 DNA sequence: TGTGCCAGCAGTTCAGTGTTTAGCTCCTACGAGCAGTACTTC. Protein sequence: CASSSVFSSYEQYF.

The chain uses TRBV4-2 and TRBJ2-7; D ambiguous. Trimming took 4 bases from V and 6 from J, leaving 16 bases between them. The CDR3 totals 14 residues. Germline values: CDR1 LGHNA, CDR2 YNFKEQ. As DNA, the CDR3 is TGTGCCAGCAGCCCCCCTCTCCGACAAACCGAGCAGTACTTC. It codes for CASSPPLRQTEQYF.

For this clone: Sequence at one end of the junction differs from germline and may be a read error. The chain combines TRBV6-4 with TRBJ2-1; a weak D match, TRBD1 (7 bases). CDR1 is MRHNA, CDR2 SNTAGT, per germline. This CDR3 region has 17 residues. The CDR3 here is CASSRTAGQWSHKEQFF. In DNA form, the CDR3 reads TGTGCCAGCAGCCGGACGGCGGGACAGTGGTCCCACAAGGAGCAGTTCTTC.

The chain combines TRBV10-3 with TRBJ2-5; perhaps TRBD1 as D (6 bases). Germline CDR1 reads ENHRY; CDR2 reads SYGVKD. The CDR3 loop spans 14 amino acids. Trimming cost V 6 bases and J 5 bases, with 16 bases left between them. The CDR3 DNA reads as TGTGCCATCAGACCCGACAGGCCCGGCGAGACCCAGTACTTC. It yields the protein CAIRPDRPGETQYF.

The rearrangement joins TRBV7-9 to TRBJ1-1, with TRBD1 identical over 7 bases. The CDR3 length is 13 residues. CDR1 and CDR2 from the germline V gene are SEHNR and FQNEAQ (reference sequence). V gave up 5 bases and J gave up 5 bases; unmatched junction bases: 5. In DNA, the CDR3 is TGTGCCAGCAGCGTAACAGGGGAGACTGAAGCTTTCTTT. Amino acid sequence: CASSVTGETEAFF.

The chain employs TRBV7-8 and TRBJ2-7, with 7 bases matching TRBD2. Germline CDR1 reads SGHVS; CDR2 reads FQNEAQ. The V segment lost 2 bases and the J segment 3 bases; nucleotides outside the gene matches: 1. The CDR3 covers 13 residues. Here the CDR3 DNA reads TGTGCCAGCAGCTTAAGGACTAGCTACGAGCAGTACTTC. Protein: CASSLRTSYEQYF.

The chain has TRBV19 and TRBJ2-7; maybe TRBD2 (6 bases). Germline V CDR1 and CDR2: LNHDA, SQIVND (reference sequence). V was clipped by 3 bases and J by 6 bases, with 12 bases between them. The CDR3 is 13 amino acids. CDR3 residues: CASSMGLLVEQYF. CDR3 sequence (DNA): TGTGCCAGTAGTATGGGACTCTTGGTCGAGCAGTACTTC.

In nucleotides, the CDR3 is TGTGCCAGCAGTGCGGGGGCTGGCACCGGGGAGCTGTTTTTT. Protein product: CASSAGAGTGELFF. The genes are TRBV6-1 and TRBJ2-2, with D tentatively TRBD1 or TRBD2 (6 bases each). In germline, CDR1 is MNHNS, CDR2 SASEGT. This CDR3 spans 14 amino acids. V was cut by 4 bases and J by 4 bases, with 10 bases left in between.

The chain employs TRBV9 and TRBJ1-4; D not certain. There are 12 residues in the CDR3. V was pared by 3 bases and J by 7 bases, with 7 bases between. CDR1 is SGDLS and CDR2 is YYNGEE in the germline V gene. CDR3 residues: CASSDQFEKLFF. The CDR3 coding sequence is TGTGCCAGCAGCGATCAATTTGAAAAACTGTTTTTT.

This clone was counted only a few times. CDR3 DNA sequence: TGTGCCAGCAGTTACGGGCCGGATACGCAGTATTTT. This encodes CASSYGPDTQYF. The rearrangement links TRBV6-6 to TRBJ2-3; no reliable D call. Trimming removed 2 bases at V and 6 bases at J, with 6 bases between. The CDR3 spans 12 residues. Germline loops: CDR1 MNHNY, CDR2 SVGAGI (reference sequence).

This sequence joins TRBV5-6 and TRBJ2-7; 11 bases are shared with TRBD1. CDR3 length: 14 amino acids. Germline V lookup: CDR1 SGHDT, CDR2 YYEEEE. V was clipped by 3 bases and J by 6 bases; unmatched bases: 5. The CDR3 DNA follows: TGTGCCAGCAGCTGGGGGACAGGGGGATTCGAGCAGTACTTC. The encoded protein is CASSWGTGGFEQYF.

This sequence joins TRBV5-1 and TRBJ2-1, with TRBD1 matching over 7 bases. Losses at the gene ends were 2 bases for V and 3 bases for J; bases not matched to a gene: 11. Germline V gene lookup returns CDR1 SGHRS and CDR2 YFSETQ. The CDR3 extends over 17 amino acids. DNA for the CDR3: TGCGCCAGCAGCTTCTCGGTAGGCAGGGGGTTCTACAATGAGCAGTTCTTC. It specifies CASSFSVGRGFYNEQFF.

The CDR3 DNA is TGTGCCAGCAGTACAGGGGTTCCACCCACAGAAGCTAACTATGGCTACACCTTC. Translated: CASSTGVPPTEANYGYTF. This chain links TRBV2 with TRBJ1-2; 7 positions match TRBD1. The V gene's germline CDR1 is SNHLY and CDR2 FYNNEI. This CDR3 is built from 18 residues. Trimming took 5 bases from V and 0 from J; bases not matched to a gene: 15.

The chain combines TRBV2 with TRBJ2-7, with D possibly matching TRBD1 (5 bases). Germline V gene lookup returns CDR1 SNHLY and CDR2 FYNNEI. CDR3 length equals 16 residues. With 4 bases removed from V and 0 bases from J, the gap between germline ends came to 16 bases. The CDR3 loop is CASSANHRQSSYEQYF. The DNA for the CDR3 is TGTGCCAGCAGTGCGAATCACAGGCAGAGCTCCTACGAGCAGTACTTC.

The rearrangement links TRBV7-9 to TRBJ1-6; D gene uncertain. V was shortened by 1 base and J by 7 bases, with 11 bases between the two germline ends. The CDR3 runs 15 residues. Germline values: CDR1 SEHNR, CDR2 FQNEAQ (reference sequence). The CDR3 is CASSLGRTSNSPLHF. The CDR3 coding sequence is TGTGCCAGCAGCTTAGGCAGGACCAGCAATTCACCCCTCCACTTT.

The J gene is TRBJ1-1, the V gene TRBV11-2; D gene unclear. The CDR3 sequence is 14 residues long. The germline gives CDR1 SGHAT, CDR2 FQNNGV. Trimming left V 3 bases short and J 3 bases short, with 11 bases between. CDR3 sequence reads: CASSFEGRDTEAFF. CDR3 DNA sequence: TGTGCCAGCAGCTTTGAGGGAAGGGACACTGAAGCTTTCTTT.